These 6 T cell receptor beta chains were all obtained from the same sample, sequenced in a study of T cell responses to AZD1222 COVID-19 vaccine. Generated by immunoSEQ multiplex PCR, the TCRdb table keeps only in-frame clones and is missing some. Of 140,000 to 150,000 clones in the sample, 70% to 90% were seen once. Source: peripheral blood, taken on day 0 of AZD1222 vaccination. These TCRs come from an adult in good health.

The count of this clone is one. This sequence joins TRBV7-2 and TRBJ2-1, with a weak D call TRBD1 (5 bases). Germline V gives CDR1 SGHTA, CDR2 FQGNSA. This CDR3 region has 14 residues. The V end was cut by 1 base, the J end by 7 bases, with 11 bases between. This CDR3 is CASSLGWAGNEQFF. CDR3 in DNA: TGTGCCAGCAGCTTAGGCTGGGCAGGGAATGAGCAGTTCTTC.

This CDR3 reads CASSLASGGASYEQYF. CDR3 nucleotides: TGTGCCAGCAGCTTGGCCAGCGGGGGGGCCTCCTACGAGCAGTACTTC. The V call is TRBV5-4, the J call TRBJ2-7, with TRBD2 matching over 10 bases. V dropped 0 bases and J dropped 0; count of bases not matched to a gene: 3. CDR3 length equals 16 residues. The germline gives CDR1 SGHNT, CDR2 YYREEE (reference sequence).

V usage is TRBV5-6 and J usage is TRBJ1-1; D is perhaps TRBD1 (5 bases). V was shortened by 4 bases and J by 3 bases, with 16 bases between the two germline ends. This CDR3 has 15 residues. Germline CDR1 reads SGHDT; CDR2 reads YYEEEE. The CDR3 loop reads CASSRKGRGDTEAFF. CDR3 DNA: TGTGCCAGCAGCCGGAAGGGGCGGGGGGACACTGAAGCTTTCTTT.

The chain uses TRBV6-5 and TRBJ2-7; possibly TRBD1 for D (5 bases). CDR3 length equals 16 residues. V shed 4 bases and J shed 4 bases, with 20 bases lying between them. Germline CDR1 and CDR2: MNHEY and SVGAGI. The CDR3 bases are TGTGCCAGCAGTTTTGGGCTGGCACTTGGGGCATACGAGCAGTACTTC. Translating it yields CASSFGLALGAYEQYF.

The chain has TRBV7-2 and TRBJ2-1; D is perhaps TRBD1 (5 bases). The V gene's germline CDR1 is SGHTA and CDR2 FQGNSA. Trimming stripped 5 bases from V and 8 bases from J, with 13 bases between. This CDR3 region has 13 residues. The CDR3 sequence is CASSVHQGYEQFF. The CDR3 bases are TGTGCCAGCAGCGTCCACCAGGGCTATGAGCAGTTCTTC.

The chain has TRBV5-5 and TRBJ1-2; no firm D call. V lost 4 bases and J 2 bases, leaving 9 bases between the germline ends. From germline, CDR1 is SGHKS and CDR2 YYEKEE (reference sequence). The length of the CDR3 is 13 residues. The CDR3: CASSPGNNYGYTF. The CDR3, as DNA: TGTGCCAGCAGCCCTGGGAACAACTATGGCTACACCTTC.